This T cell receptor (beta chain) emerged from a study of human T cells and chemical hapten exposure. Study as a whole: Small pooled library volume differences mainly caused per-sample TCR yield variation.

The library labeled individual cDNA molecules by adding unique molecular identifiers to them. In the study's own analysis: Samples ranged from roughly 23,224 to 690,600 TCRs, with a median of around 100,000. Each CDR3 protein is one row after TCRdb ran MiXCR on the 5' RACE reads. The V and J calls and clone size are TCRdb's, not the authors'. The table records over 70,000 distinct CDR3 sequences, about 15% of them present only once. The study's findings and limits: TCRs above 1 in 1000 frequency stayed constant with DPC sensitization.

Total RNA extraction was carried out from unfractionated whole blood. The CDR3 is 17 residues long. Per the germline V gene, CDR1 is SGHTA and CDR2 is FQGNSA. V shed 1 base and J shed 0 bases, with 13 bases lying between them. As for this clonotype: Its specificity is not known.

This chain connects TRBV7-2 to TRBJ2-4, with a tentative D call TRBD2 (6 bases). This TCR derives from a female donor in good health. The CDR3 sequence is CASSLGTTELAKNIQYF. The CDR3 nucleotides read TGTGCCAGCAGCTTAGGGACTACCGAGTTAGCCAAAAACATTCAGTACTTC.